Each of the 9 T cell receptor beta chains below was sequenced from the same sample in a study of T cell repertoires in cytomegalovirus infection. Their antigens are not known. One entry per CDR3 protein, called by TCRdb with MiXCR from the reads. Of about 68,000 distinct CDR3 sequences in the sample, more than 20% were seen once. Sequencing input: PBMCs, sequenced either directly or after in vitro stimulation (not recorded which). These receptors originate from a human donor in good health (CMV status not recorded). Some clones in this sample may be carry-over from other donors' samples.

The gene calls are TRBV20-1 and TRBJ1-2; 7 bases fit TRBD1. V lost 6 bases, J lost 4 bases, and 14 bases stayed unmatched. The germline V gene encodes CDR1 DFQATT and CDR2 SNEGSKA (reference sequence). The CDR3 extends over 15 amino acids. As DNA, the CDR3 is TGCAGTGCCACAATACCACGGCAGGGGGGCTATGGCTACACCTTC. Encoded protein: CSATIPRQGGYGYTF.

The V and J genes are TRBV28 and TRBJ2-6; 7 nucleotides line up with TRBD2. Trimming at V came to 1 base and at J to 0 bases, leaving 3 bases not matched to a gene. Germline assignment: CDR1 MDHEN and CDR2 SYDVKM. The CDR3 totals 17 residues. CDR3 coding DNA: TGTGCCAGCAGTTTATCGACTAGCTTCTCTGGGGCCAACGTCCTGACTTTC. It translates to CASSLSTSFSGANVLTF.

V usage is TRBV6-5 and J usage is TRBJ2-1; D is unresolved. CDR3 length: 15 residues. Germline CDR1 and CDR2: MNHEY and SVGAGI. The ends were cut back, 2 bases at V and 1 base at J, with 9 bases in the middle. In DNA form, the CDR3 reads TGTGCCAGCAGTTACAAGGTAGTTTCCTACAATGAGCAGTTCTTC. Protein product: CASSYKVVSYNEQFF.

The table lists this clonotype with a few counts. The chain is built from TRBV4-2 and TRBJ1-1; possible D gene TRBD1, 5 bases. Looked up from germline, CDR1 is LGHNA and CDR2 is YNFKEQ. With 4 bases removed from V and 4 bases from J, the gap between germline ends came to 13 bases. The length of the CDR3 is 14 residues. The CDR3, as DNA: TGTGCCAGCAGCCCGTGGGGCGCCAGCACTGAAGCTTTCTTT. This encodes CASSPWGASTEAFF.

V is TRBV23-1 and J is TRBJ1-4; 8 bases match TRBD1. TRBV23-1 is an ORF, with its function uncertain. This CDR3 region has 15 residues. V lost 1 base and J lost 7; bases outside the gene matches: 5. The CDR3 here is CASSQYQGASEKLFF. CDR3 nucleotides: TGCGCCAGCAGTCAATATCAGGGGGCGAGTGAAAAACTGTTTTTT.

The gene calls are TRBV7-8 and TRBJ1-1; TRBD1 matches 7 bases. This CDR3 is built from 16 residues. J lost 6 bases, V lost 1 base, and 11 bases had no gene match. The germline gives CDR1 SGHVS, CDR2 FQNEAQ. CDR3 sequence (DNA): TGTGCCAGCAGCTTAGGACAGGGATTACTGCTCTCTGAAGCTTTCTTT. Translation: CASSLGQGLLLSEAFF.

V and J are TRBV20-1 and TRBJ2-4; D perhaps matches TRBD2 (5 bases). V was trimmed by 3 bases and J by 6 bases, leaving 18 bases between them. Per the germline V gene, CDR1 is DFQATT and CDR2 is SNEGSKA (reference sequence). The CDR3 runs 15 residues. CDR3 sequence reads: CSASAPRSAGNIQYF. DNA for the CDR3: TGCAGTGCTAGTGCCCCCCGCAGTGCGGGAAACATTCAGTACTTC.

The chain is built from TRBV4-1 and TRBJ1-4; D is unclear. Per the germline V gene, CDR1 is MGHRA and CDR2 is YSYEKL. The CDR3 has 15 amino acids. V was shortened by 0 bases and J by 8 bases, with 13 bases between the two germline ends. This CDR3 is CASSQEGTSREKLFF. In DNA, the CDR3 is TGCGCCAGCAGCCAAGAAGGAACCAGTCGAGAAAAACTGTTTTTT.

This rearrangement joins TRBV3-1 to TRBJ2-7, with D perhaps TRBD2 (6 bases). CDR1 and CDR2 from the germline V gene are LGHDT and YNNKEL (reference sequence). CDR3 length: 13 amino acids. Trimming took 4 bases from V and 4 from J, leaving 11 bases between them. CDR3 region: CASSLGRNYEQYF. For the CDR3, the DNA is TGTGCCAGCAGCCTAGGGAGGAATTACGAGCAGTACTTC.